The present entry profiles one T cell receptor (beta chain) with its context. Its antigen is still unknown. One junction end does not reproduce the germline sequence, and a read error may be involved. The data were produced by immunoSEQ multiplex PCR, yet TCRdb's version contains in-frame clones alone and is incomplete. The data hold tens of thousands of clones, with about 80% observed a single time. The time point was: week 23, last vaccination. Every single dose of the vaccine, 300 ug of mutant IDH1 20-mer peptide, came with topical imiquimod. CDR1 and CDR2 (germline): SQVTM, ANQGSEA. The CDR3 loop spans 11 amino acids. The sample belongs to a study of a mutant IDH1 vaccine in newly diagnosed glioma. In the study overall: Vaccine administration was initiated 4-6 weeks following radiotherapy alone, or with temozolomide cycles.

The starting material was PBMCs, obtained from a glioma patient whose treatment included an IDH1 peptide vaccine. This TCR was sampled from a man between 40 and 49 years old with glioma. V gene TRBV29-1 combines with J gene TRBJ1-2, with D hard to call. The CDR3 sequence: CSVEKFYDYTF. The CDR3 DNA is TGCAGCGTTGAAAAATTTTATGACTACACCTTC.